This T cell receptor beta chain was sequenced for a study of blood T cell repertoires in COVID-19. As for the study in general: Samples came from the United States, Italy and Spain, spanning acute and convalescent COVID-19. T cells, B-cell-depleted T cells, or PBMCs provided the cDNA or gDNA that served as material.

Cohorts were determined from participant-reported clinical history. There are 17 residues in the CDR3. Trimming cost V 1 base and J 0 bases, with 14 bases left between them. Germline CDR1 SEHNR, CDR2 FQNEAQ (reference sequence). This clone has only one observation. Source study methods: It was from reference gene primer amplification that nucleated cell counts were estimated. TCRdb keeps only in-frame clones here, not all; method: immunoSEQ multiplex PCR. From that table come the V and J calls and clone size; the DNA was used to work out D and trimming. The sample lists 300,000 to 400,000 clones, 85% to 90% occurring once.

The sequencing input was PBMCs or T cells enriched from blood (not recorded which). The gene calls are TRBV7-9 and TRBJ2-3; D may be TRBD1 (5 bases). This TCR came from a woman aged 25 to 39 with acute COVID-19. The CDR3 DNA reads as TGTGCCAGCAGCTTAGTGCGCGGACACCGTAGCACAGATACGCAGTATTTT. Its protein is CASSLVRGHRSTDTQYF. The full variable domain, with the rest looked up from reference TRBV7-9 and TRBJ2-3, is DTGVSQNPRHKITKRGQNVTFRCDPISEHNRLYWYRQTLGQGPEFLTYFQNEAQLEKSRLLSDRFSAERPKGSFSTLEIQRTEQGDSAMYLCASSLVRGHRSTDTQYFGPGTRLTVL.